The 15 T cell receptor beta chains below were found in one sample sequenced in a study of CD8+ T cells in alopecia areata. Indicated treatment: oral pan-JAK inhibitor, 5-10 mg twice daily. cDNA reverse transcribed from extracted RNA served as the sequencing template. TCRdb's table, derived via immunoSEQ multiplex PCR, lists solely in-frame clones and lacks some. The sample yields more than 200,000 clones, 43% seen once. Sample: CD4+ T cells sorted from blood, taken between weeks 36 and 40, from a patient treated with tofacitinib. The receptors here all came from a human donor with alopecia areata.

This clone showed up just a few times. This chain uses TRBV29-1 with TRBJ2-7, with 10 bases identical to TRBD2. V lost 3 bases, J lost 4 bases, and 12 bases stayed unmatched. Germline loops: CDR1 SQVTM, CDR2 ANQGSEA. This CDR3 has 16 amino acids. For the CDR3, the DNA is TGCAGCGTTGATTTCCGGTCTAGCGGGGGCCTGTACGAGCAGTACTTC. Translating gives CSVDFRSSGGLYEQYF.

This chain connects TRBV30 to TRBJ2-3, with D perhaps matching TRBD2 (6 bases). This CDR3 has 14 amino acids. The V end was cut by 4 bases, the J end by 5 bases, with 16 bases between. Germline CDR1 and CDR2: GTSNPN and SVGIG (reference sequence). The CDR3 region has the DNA TGTGCCTGGATGGGGGGATGGTATGGAGATACGCAGTATTTT. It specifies CAWMGGWYGDTQYF.

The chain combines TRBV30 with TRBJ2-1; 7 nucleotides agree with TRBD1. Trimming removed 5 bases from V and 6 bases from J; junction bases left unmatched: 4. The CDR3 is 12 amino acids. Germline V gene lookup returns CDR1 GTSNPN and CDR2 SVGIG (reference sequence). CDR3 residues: CAWGGQVNEQFF. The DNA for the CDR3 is TGTGCCTGGGGCGGACAGGTCAATGAGCAGTTCTTC.

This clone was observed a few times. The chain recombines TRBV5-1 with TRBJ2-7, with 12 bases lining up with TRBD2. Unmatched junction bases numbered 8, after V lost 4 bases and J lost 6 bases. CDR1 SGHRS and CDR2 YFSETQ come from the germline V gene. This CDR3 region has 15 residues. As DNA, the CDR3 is TGCGCCAGCAGCCCCCTAGCGGGAGGGCCAACCGAGCAGTACTTC. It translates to CASSPLAGGPTEQYF.

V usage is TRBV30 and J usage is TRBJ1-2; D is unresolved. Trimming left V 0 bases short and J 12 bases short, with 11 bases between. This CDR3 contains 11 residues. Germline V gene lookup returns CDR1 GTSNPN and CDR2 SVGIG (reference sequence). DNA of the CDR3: TGTGCCTGGAGTGTGGAGGGCGAAAACACCTTC. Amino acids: CAWSVEGENTF.

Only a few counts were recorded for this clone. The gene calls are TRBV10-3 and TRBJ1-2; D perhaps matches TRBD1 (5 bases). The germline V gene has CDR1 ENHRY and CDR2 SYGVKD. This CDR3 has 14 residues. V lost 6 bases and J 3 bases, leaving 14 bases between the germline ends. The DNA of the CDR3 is TGTGCCATCAGCCGGGACTCCGGAGACTATGGCTACACCTTC. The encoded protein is CAISRDSGDYGYTF.

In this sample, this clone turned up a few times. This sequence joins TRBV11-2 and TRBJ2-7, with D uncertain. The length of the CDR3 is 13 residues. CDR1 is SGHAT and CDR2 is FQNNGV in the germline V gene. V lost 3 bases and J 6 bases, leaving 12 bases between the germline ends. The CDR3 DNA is TGTGCCAGCAGCTTCGGCCAAGAAGGCGAGCAGTACTTC. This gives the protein CASSFGQEGEQYF.

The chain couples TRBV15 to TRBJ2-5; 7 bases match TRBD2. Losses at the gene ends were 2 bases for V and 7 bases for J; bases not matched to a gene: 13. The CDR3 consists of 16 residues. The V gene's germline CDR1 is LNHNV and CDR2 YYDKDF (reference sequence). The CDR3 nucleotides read TGTGCCACCAGCAGACCTCCCGGGACTACTGGGTCGACCCAGTACTTC. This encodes CATSRPPGTTGSTQYF.

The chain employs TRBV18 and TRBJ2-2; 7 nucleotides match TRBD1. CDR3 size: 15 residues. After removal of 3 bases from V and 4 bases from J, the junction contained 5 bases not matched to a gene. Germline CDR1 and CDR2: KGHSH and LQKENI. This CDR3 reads CASSPDRVRTGELFF. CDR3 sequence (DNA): TGTGCCAGCTCACCTGACAGGGTTCGCACCGGGGAGCTGTTTTTT.

CDR3 sequence: CAWSHRGPTDTQYF. In DNA form, the CDR3 reads TGTGCCTGGAGTCACAGGGGGCCGACGGATACGCAGTATTTT. This chain links TRBV30 with TRBJ2-3; 9 bases map to TRBD1. This CDR3 is built from 14 residues. CDR1 is GTSNPN and CDR2 is SVGIG in the germline V gene (reference sequence). Trimming cost V 2 bases and J 6 bases; bases outside gene matches: 6.

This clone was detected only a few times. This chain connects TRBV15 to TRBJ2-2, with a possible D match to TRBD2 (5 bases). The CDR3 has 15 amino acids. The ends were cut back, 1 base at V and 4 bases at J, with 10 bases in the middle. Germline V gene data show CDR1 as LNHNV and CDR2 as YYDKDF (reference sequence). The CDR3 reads CATSRGEGGTGELFF. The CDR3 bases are TGTGCCACCAGCAGAGGAGAAGGAGGCACCGGGGAGCTGTTTTTT. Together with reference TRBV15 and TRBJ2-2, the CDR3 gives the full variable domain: DAMVIQNPRYQVTQFGKPVTLSCSQTLNHNVMYWYQQKSSQAPKLLFHYYDKDFNNEADTPDNFQSRRPNTSFCFLDIRSPGLGDTAMYLCATSRGEGGTGELFFGEGSRLTVL.

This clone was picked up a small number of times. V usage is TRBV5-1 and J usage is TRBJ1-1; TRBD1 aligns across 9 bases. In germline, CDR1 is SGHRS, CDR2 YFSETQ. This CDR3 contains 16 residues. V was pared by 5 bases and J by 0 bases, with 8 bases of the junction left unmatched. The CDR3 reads CASSEDRGRVNTEAFF. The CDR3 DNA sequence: TGCGCCAGCAGTGAGGACAGGGGTCGGGTGAACACTGAAGCTTTCTTT. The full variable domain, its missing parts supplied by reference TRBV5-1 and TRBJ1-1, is KAGVTQTPRYLIKTRGQQVTLSCSPISGHRSVSWYQQTPGQGLQFLFEYFSETQRNKGNFPGRFSGRQFSNSRSEMNVSTLELGDSALYLCASSEDRGRVNTEAFFGQGTRLTVV.

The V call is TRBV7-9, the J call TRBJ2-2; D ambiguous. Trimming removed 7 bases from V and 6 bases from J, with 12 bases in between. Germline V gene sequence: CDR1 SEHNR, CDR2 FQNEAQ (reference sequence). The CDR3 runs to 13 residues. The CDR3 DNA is TGTGCCAGCATATCTCTAGGCCCCGGGGAGCTGTTTTTT. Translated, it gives CASISLGPGELFF.

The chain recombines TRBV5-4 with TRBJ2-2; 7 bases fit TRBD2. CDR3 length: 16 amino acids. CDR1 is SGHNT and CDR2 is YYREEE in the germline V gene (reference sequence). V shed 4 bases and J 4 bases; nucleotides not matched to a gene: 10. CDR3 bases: TGTGCCAGCAGCCCACGGGGGGTATACGGCACCGGGGAGCTGTTTTTT. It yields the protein CASSPRGVYGTGELFF.

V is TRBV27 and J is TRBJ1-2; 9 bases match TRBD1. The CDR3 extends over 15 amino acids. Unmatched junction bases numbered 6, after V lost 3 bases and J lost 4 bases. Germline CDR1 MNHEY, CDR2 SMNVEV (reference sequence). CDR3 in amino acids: CASSFLGQGGYGYTF. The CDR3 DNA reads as TGTGCCAGCAGTTTCCTGGGACAGGGCGGCTATGGCTACACCTTC.